The sequence of this T cell receptor beta chain was determined in a study of blood T cell repertoires in COVID-19. This CDR3 has 15 amino acids. Trimming shortened V by 5 bases and J by 0 bases, and 13 bases separated the two germline ends. In germline, CDR1 is MNHEY, CDR2 SMNVEV (reference sequence). TCRdb's copy holds only in-frame clones and misses some; the assay was immunoSEQ multiplex PCR. In the table there are around 140,000 clones, 87% of which are singletons. The sequence derives from a middle-aged man who had recovered from COVID-19. The gene calls are TRBV27 and TRBJ1-1, with TRBD1 as a possible D gene (6 bases). Sequenced sample: peripheral blood. Here the CDR3 DNA reads TGTGCCAGCAGTATGGCCGGGACACTGAACACTGAAGCTTTCTTT. This codes for CASSMAGTLNTEAFF.